This T cell receptor (beta chain) originates from a study of OX40 agonist ivuxolimab in advanced cancers. Study-wide context: The diagnoses of dose-escalation patients were hepatocellular carcinoma, melanoma, renal cell or head and neck cancer. Eligibility admitted prior anti-PD-1, anti-PD-L1 or anti-CTLA-4 therapy; approximately 40% had some. Notes on the study in general: The expanded peripheral T cells' antigen specificity was not determined.

Assay used: immunoSEQ multiplex PCR; TCRdb lists only in-frame clones, some missing. The profile covers 90,000 to 100,000 clones, with 70% to 90% appearing a single time and 0.75% to 0.95% taken by the ten largest. The germline gives CDR1 MDHEN, CDR2 SYDVKM. This CDR3 contains 13 residues. V lost 2 bases and J 2 bases, leaving 6 bases between the germline ends. Of note for this clone: Its antigen is not known.

This sample comprised CD4+ or CD8+ T cells sorted from blood, obtained in a trial of the OX40 agonist ivuxolimab. The receptor was isolated from an adult with an advanced solid tumor such as melanoma, head and neck, liver or kidney cancer. This chain uses TRBV28 with TRBJ1-1; D is uncertain. This CDR3 is CASSLPDNTEAFF. For the CDR3, the DNA is TGTGCCAGCAGTTTACCGGATAACACTGAAGCTTTCTTT.